Following are 28 T cell receptor beta chains from one sample sequenced in a study of T cells in Graves' hyperthyroidism and ophthalmopathy. Authors of the study amplified TCR beta CDR3 regions from RNA transcripts. First-round RT-PCR of the TCR CDR3 relied on the HTBI primer set. TCRdb used MiXCR to reprocess the multiplex PCR reads, holding one entry per CDR3 protein. The sample holds some 510,000 distinct CDR3 sequences; less than 25% are singletons and the top ten take around a quarter. Material: blood. Source of these receptors: a young man with Graves' hyperthyroidism.

This clonotype appeared many times. The chain couples TRBV9 to TRBJ1-2, with D perhaps matching TRBD1 (5 bases). The germline V and J ends were trimmed by 0 bases and 2 bases, with 11 bases remaining between them. The CDR3 spans 15 residues. The V gene's germline CDR1 is SGDLS and CDR2 YYNGEE. CDR3 region: CASSVGQGGNYGYTF. The CDR3, as DNA: TGTGCCAGCAGCGTAGGTCAGGGAGGGAACTATGGCTACACCTTC. Full variable domain (outside the CDR3, taken from reference TRBV9 and TRBJ1-2): DSGVTQTPKHLITATGQRVTLRCSPRSGDLSVYWYQQSLDQGLQFLIQYYNGEERAKGNILERFSAQQFPDLHSELNLSSLELGDSALYFCASSVGQGGNYGYTFGSGTRLTVV.

As regards this clonotype: This may arise from a read error, as a much more abundant clone is one base away. Since no conserved phenylalanine or tryptophan closes the CDR3, a read error is the likely cause. The rearrangement joins TRBV30 to TRBJ2-7, with 8 bases fitting TRBD2. V shed 3 bases and J 2 bases; nucleotides not matched to a gene: 3. There are 13 residues in the CDR3. Per the germline V gene, CDR1 is GTSNPN and CDR2 is SVGIG (reference sequence). The DNA for the CDR3 is TGTGCCTGGAGACCAGCGGGAGCCTACGAGCAGTACTAC. Encoded protein: CAWRPAGAYEQYY.

This clonotype was recorded many times. V and J are TRBV24-1 and TRBJ2-2, with no clear D. The CDR3 covers 12 residues. The V gene's germline CDR1 is KGHDR and CDR2 SFDVKD. With 9 bases removed from V and 3 bases from J, the gap between germline ends came to 7 bases. CDR3 sequence (DNA): TGTGCCACCGCAGGCGACACCGGGGAGCTGTTTTTT. Its protein product is CATAGDTGELFF.

In its sample, this clonotype was seen many times. The chain links TRBV28 to TRBJ1-5; the D gene is possibly TRBD1 (5 bases). CDR1 and CDR2 (germline): MDHEN, SYDVKM. V lost 4 bases to trimming and J lost 4 bases, with 8 bases between them. The CDR3 length is 13 residues. The CDR3 loop is CASSWRGNQPQHF. The CDR3 nucleotides are TGTGCCAGCAGTTGGAGGGGAAATCAGCCCCAGCATTTT.

This clonotype was recorded many times. The chain is built from TRBV30 and TRBJ1-3; D ambiguous. Germline CDR1 and CDR2: GTSNPN and SVGIG (reference sequence). CDR3 length equals 12 residues. Trimming took 5 bases from V and 6 from J, leaving 11 bases between them. CDR3 nucleotides: TGTGCCTGGGACCGGGGTTCAAACACCATATATTTT. Protein product: CAWDRGSNTIYF.

CDR3 amino acids: CASSPHGAYEQYF. As DNA, the CDR3 is TGTGCCAGCAGTCCTCACGGGGCCTACGAGCAGTACTTC. The chain joins TRBV28 to TRBJ2-7; D possibly corresponds to TRBD2 (5 bases). CDR1 and CDR2 from the germline V gene are MDHEN and SYDVKM. CDR3 length equals 13 residues. The V end lost 5 bases, the J end lost 2 bases, and 10 bases lay between the germline ends.

This chain links TRBV5-1 with TRBJ1-2; TRBD1 matches 7 bases. Trimming at V came to 0 bases and at J to 10 bases, leaving 3 bases not matched to a gene. CDR1 and CDR2 from the germline V gene are SGHRS and YFSETQ. CDR3 length: 12 residues. The CDR3 here is CASSLGQGPYTF. The CDR3 nucleotides read TGCGCCAGCAGCTTGGGACAGGGCCCCTACACCTTC. The full variable domain, completed using reference TRBV5-1 and TRBJ1-2, is KAGVTQTPRYLIKTRGQQVTLSCSPISGHRSVSWYQQTPGQGLQFLFEYFSETQRNKGNFPGRFSGRQFSNSRSEMNVSTLELGDSALYLCASSLGQGPYTFGSGTRLTVV.

This clonotype was recorded many times. The rearrangement uses TRBV5-1 and TRBJ2-2; the D is unclear. Deletions cut 5 bases from V and 4 bases from J, with 9 bases between. Germline CDR1 reads SGHRS; CDR2 reads YFSETQ. The CDR3 length is 13 residues. CDR3: CASSFDPTGELFF. Written as DNA, the CDR3 is TGCGCCAGCAGTTTTGACCCCACCGGGGAGCTGTTTTTT. The full variable domain, in which reference TRBV5-1 and TRBJ2-2 provide the parts outside the CDR3, is KAGVTQTPRYLIKTRGQQVTLSCSPISGHRSVSWYQQTPGQGLQFLFEYFSETQRNKGNFPGRFSGRQFSNSRSEMNVSTLELGDSALYLCASSFDPTGELFFGEGSRLTVL.

V is TRBV12-3 or TRBV12-4 and J is TRBJ2-7, with D perhaps TRBD1 or TRBD2 (5 bases each). The CDR3 runs to 11 residues. This CDR3 reads CPRDVSYEQYF. CDR3 sequence (DNA): TGTCCCCGGGACGTCTCCTACGAGCAGTACTTC.

The sample holds many counts of this clonotype. The chain employs TRBV5-1 and TRBJ1-3; D possibly corresponds to TRBD1 (5 bases). The V end lost 0 bases, the J end lost 3 bases, and 13 bases lay between the germline ends. The CDR3 totals 16 residues. Germline assignment: CDR1 SGHRS and CDR2 YFSETQ. The DNA of the CDR3 is TGCGCCAGCAGCTTGGCTCCAGGGAGGATTGGAAACACCATATATTTT. Its translation is CASSLAPGRIGNTIYF.

This clonotype was counted only a few times. The rearrangement joins TRBV5-1 to TRBJ1-1; 7 nucleotides agree with TRBD1. With 1 base clipped from V and 2 bases from J, the junction kept 14 bases outside the gene matches. This CDR3 is built from 18 residues. The germline V gene has CDR1 SGHRS and CDR2 YFSETQ. The CDR3: CASSLSRQGGYRNTEAFF. CDR3 in DNA: TGCGCCAGCAGCTTGTCACGACAGGGCGGATATCGAAACACTGAAGCTTTCTTT.

This clonotype appeared many times. The chain recombines TRBV20-1 with TRBJ2-7; D possibly corresponds to TRBD1 (5 bases). The CDR3 is 14 residues long. Trimming pared 6 bases from V and 6 bases from J, leaving 21 bases between. The germline CDR1 and CDR2 sequences are DFQATT and SNEGSKA (reference sequence). CDR3: CSANPREFKVEQYF. Here the CDR3 DNA reads TGCAGTGCAAACCCCAGGGAATTCAAGGTCGAGCAGTACTTC.

The chain joins TRBV2 to TRBJ2-5; 7 bases align to TRBD1. V was clipped by 5 bases and J by 2 bases; unmatched bases: 5. CDR1 is SNHLY, CDR2 FYNNEI, per germline. CDR3 length: 14 amino acids. This CDR3 reads CASSMTDRQETQYF. In nucleotides, the CDR3 is TGTGCCAGCAGTATGACGGACAGGCAAGAGACCCAGTACTTC.

This chain links TRBV7-2 with TRBJ2-7; D remains ambiguous. V was shortened by 5 bases and J by 5 bases, with 10 bases between the two germline ends. In germline, CDR1 is SGHTA, CDR2 FQGNSA. CDR3 length: 12 residues. The CDR3 is CASSTQEDEQYF. The DNA for the CDR3 is TGTGCCAGCAGCACGCAGGAAGACGAGCAGTACTTC.

The chain joins TRBV14 to TRBJ1-6; no definite D call. This CDR3 is built from 14 residues. Trimming removed 0 bases from V and 4 bases from J, with 4 bases in between. CDR1 is SGHDN and CDR2 is FVKESK in the germline V gene. CDR3 protein: CASSQDTYNSPLHF. The CDR3 bases are TGTGCCAGCAGCCAAGACACTTATAATTCACCCCTCCACTTT.

This clonotype turned up a few times. The chain is built from TRBV4-2 and TRBJ2-7, with no clear D. The V gene's germline CDR1 is LGHNA and CDR2 YNFKEQ. Trimming took off 3 bases at V and 0 bases at J, with 12 bases between the two ends. The CDR3 length is 15 residues. CDR3 residues: CASSQFDWSSYEQYF. The CDR3 DNA reads as TGTGCCAGCAGCCAGTTTGACTGGAGCTCCTACGAGCAGTACTTC.

This clonotype was counted ten times or more. The genes are TRBV6-2 or TRBV6-3 and TRBJ2-3; weak D call: TRBD1 (5 bases). The CDR3 is made up of 15 amino acids. The ends were cut back, 6 bases at V and 6 bases at J, with 19 bases in the middle. Germline values: CDR1 MNHEY, CDR2 SVGEGT. The CDR3 loop is CASRPDSLVLDTQYF. CDR3 in DNA: TGTGCCAGCAGACCCGACAGTCTGGTTTTGGATACGCAGTATTTT.

This clonotype has at least ten counts. The CDR3 coding sequence is TGTGCCAGCCAATCGCCACTGAACACTGAAGCTTTCTTT. It is translated as CASQSPLNTEAFF. The chain links TRBV6-1 to TRBJ1-1; D call uncertain. This CDR3 contains 13 residues. The V and J ends lost 8 bases and 0 bases respectively, with 10 bases between them. The germline V gene encodes CDR1 MNHNS and CDR2 SASEGT.

This clonotype was counted ten times or more. The V gene is TRBV5-1, the J gene TRBJ2-2, with no clear D. The CDR3 totals 17 residues. V was trimmed by 4 bases and J by 0 bases, leaving 16 bases between them. Per germline, CDR1 SGHRS and CDR2 YFSETQ. The CDR3 region is CASSLLLGSTNTGELFF. As DNA, the CDR3 is TGCGCCAGCAGCCTCCTTTTAGGGTCGACGAACACCGGGGAGCTGTTTTTT.

This clonotype was detected many times. The V call is TRBV29-1, the J call TRBJ1-1, with a possible D match to TRBD1 (6 bases). The ends were cut back, 4 bases at V and 5 bases at J, with 17 bases in the middle. CDR1 and CDR2 from the germline V gene are SQVTM and ANQGSEA. CDR3 length equals 14 residues. The CDR3 region has the DNA TGCAGCGTTGGCTTGGACAGCCGAACAACTGAAGCTTTCTTT. This gives the protein CSVGLDSRTTEAFF. The full variable domain, rest sourced from reference TRBV29-1 and TRBJ1-1, is SAVISQKPSRDICQRGTSLTIQCQVDSQVTMMFWYRQQPGQSLTLIATANQGSEATYESGFVIDKFPISRPNLTFSTLTVSNMSPEDSSIYLCSVGLDSRTTEAFFGQGTRLTVV.

This clonotype has at least ten counts. The chain couples TRBV6-1 to TRBJ2-2; unclear D gene. Germline V gives CDR1 MNHNS, CDR2 SASEGT. The CDR3 contains 12 residues. With 8 bases removed from V and 0 bases from J, the gap between germline ends came to 4 bases. CDR3 loop: CASGPNTGELFF. CDR3 in DNA: TGTGCCAGCGGACCGAACACCGGGGAGCTGTTTTTT.

This clonotype was seen ten or more times. This chain connects TRBV7-9 to TRBJ1-2; 7 bases match TRBD1. This CDR3 comprises 15 residues. J gave up 2 bases and V 5 bases, and 8 bases lay outside the gene matches. Per the germline V gene, CDR1 is SEHNR and CDR2 is FQNEAQ (reference sequence). CDR3 sequence reads: CASSKDRWPNYGYTF. The CDR3 nucleotides read TGTGCCAGCAGCAAGGACAGGTGGCCCAACTATGGCTACACCTTC.

The chain combines TRBV4-2 with TRBJ2-3; TRBD2 matches at 14 bases. V was pared by 1 base and J by 0 bases, with 0 bases of the junction left unmatched. This CDR3 has 17 amino acids. Germline loops: CDR1 LGHNA, CDR2 YNFKEQ. The CDR3 DNA follows: TGTGCCAGCAGCCAAGGACTAGCGGGGGGGAGCACAGATACGCAGTATTTT. Protein: CASSQGLAGGSTDTQYF.

This clonotype was counted many times. V usage is TRBV27 and J usage is TRBJ1-1, with D maybe TRBD1 (5 bases). CDR1 and CDR2 from the germline V gene are MNHEY and SMNVEV (reference sequence). The V and J ends lost 3 bases and 6 bases respectively, with 11 bases between them. The CDR3 consists of 13 residues. CDR3 sequence (DNA): TGTGCCAGCAGTTTTGGGGCTTTAGCTGAAGCTTTCTTT. Its protein is CASSFGALAEAFF.

This clonotype showed up many times. The J gene is TRBJ2-7, the V gene TRBV6-1; D call uncertain. The CDR3 extends over 14 amino acids. V was pared by 0 bases and J by 4 bases, with 10 bases between. The germline CDR1 and CDR2 sequences are MNHNS and SASEGT. CDR3 residues: CASSEAPRLYEQYF. In nucleotides, the CDR3 is TGTGCCAGCAGTGAAGCGCCCCGACTGTACGAGCAGTACTTC.

This clonotype came up many times. CDR3: CASSLVASVIAKNIQYF. Written as DNA, the CDR3 is TGTGCCAGCAGTTTAGTGGCTAGTGTGATAGCCAAAAACATTCAGTACTTC. J is TRBJ2-4 and V is TRBV28; no clear D gene. The germline V gene encodes CDR1 MDHEN and CDR2 SYDVKM. This CDR3 is built from 17 residues. Deletions cut 2 bases from V and 0 bases from J, with 14 bases between.

Only a few counts were recorded for this clonotype. The chain recombines TRBV7-9 with TRBJ1-2; D unclear. V lost 3 bases and J 0 bases, leaving 5 bases between the germline ends. Germline assignment: CDR1 SEHNR and CDR2 FQNEAQ (reference sequence). The CDR3 consists of 13 residues. The CDR3 bases are TGTGCCAGCAGCTTTTTAGCTAACTATGGCTACACCTTC. Its protein product is CASSFLANYGYTF. The entire variable domain, with the rest obtained from reference TRBV7-9 and TRBJ1-2, is as follows: DTGVSQNPRHKITKRGQNVTFRCDPISEHNRLYWYRQTLGQGPEFLTYFQNEAQLEKSRLLSDRFSAERPKGSFSTLEIQRTEQGDSAMYLCASSFLANYGYTFGSGTRLTVV.

The chain couples TRBV4-1 to TRBJ2-7; D might be TRBD1 (6 bases). This CDR3 is 13 amino acids long. Germline V CDR1 and CDR2: MGHRA, YSYEKL. V was clipped by 3 bases and J by 2 bases, with 8 bases between them. In DNA form, the CDR3 reads TGCGCCAGCAGCCACGACAGGACCTACGAGCAGTACTTC. Its protein product is CASSHDRTYEQYF.